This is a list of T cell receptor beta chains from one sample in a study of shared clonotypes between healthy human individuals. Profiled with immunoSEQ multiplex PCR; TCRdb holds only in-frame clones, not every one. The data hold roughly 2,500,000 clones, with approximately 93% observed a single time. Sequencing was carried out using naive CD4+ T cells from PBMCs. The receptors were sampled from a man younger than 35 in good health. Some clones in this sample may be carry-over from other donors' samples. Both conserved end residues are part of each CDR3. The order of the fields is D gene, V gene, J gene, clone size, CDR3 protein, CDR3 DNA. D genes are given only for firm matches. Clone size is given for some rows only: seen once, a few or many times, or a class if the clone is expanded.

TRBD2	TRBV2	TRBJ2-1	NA	CASSRGLVYNEQFF	TGTGCCAGCTCGCGGGGACTAGTCTACAATGAGCAGTTCTTC
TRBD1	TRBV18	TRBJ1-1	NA	CASSLGQGPNTEAFF	TGTGCCAGCTCACTGGGACAGGGGCCGAACACTGAAGCTTTCTTT
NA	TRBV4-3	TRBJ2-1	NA	CASSHAFSGKEEQFF	TGCGCCAGCAGCCACGCCTTTTCGGGGAAGGAAGAGCAGTTCTTC
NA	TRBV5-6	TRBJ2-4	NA	CASSLLGQAKNIQYF	TGTGCCAGCAGCTTGTTGGGCCAAGCCAAAAACATTCAGTACTTC
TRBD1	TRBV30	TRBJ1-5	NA	CAWSVMTGSQPQHF	TGTGCCTGGAGTGTAATGACAGGGAGTCAGCCCCAGCATTTT
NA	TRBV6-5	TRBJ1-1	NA	CASSYMGTTEAFF	TGTGCCAGCAGTTACATGGGGACCACTGAAGCTTTCTTT
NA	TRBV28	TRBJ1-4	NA	CASSSRTGTNEKLFF	TGTGCCAGCAGTTCCAGAACAGGGACTAATGAAAAACTGTTTTTT
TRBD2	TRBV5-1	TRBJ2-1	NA	CASTSGTSFYNEQFF	TGCGCCAGCACCTCCGGGACTAGCTTCTACAATGAGCAGTTCTTC
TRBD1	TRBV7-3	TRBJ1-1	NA	CASSPGGFTEAFF	TGTGCCAGCAGTCCAGGGGGCTTCACTGAAGCTTTCTTT
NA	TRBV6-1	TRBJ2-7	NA	CASRGGGKIYEQYF	TGTGCCAGCCGAGGGGGCGGGAAGATATACGAGCAGTACTTC
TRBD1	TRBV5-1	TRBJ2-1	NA	CASSYRDSNNEQFF	TGCGCCAGCAGCTACCGGGACAGCAACAATGAGCAGTTCTTC
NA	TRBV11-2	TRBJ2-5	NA	CASSWSKETQYF	TGTGCCAGCAGCTGGAGCAAAGAGACCCAGTACTTC
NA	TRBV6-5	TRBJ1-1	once	CASSWSGRSETEAFF	TGTGCCAGCAGCTGGTCGGGTAGGTCGGAAACTGAAGCTTTCTTT
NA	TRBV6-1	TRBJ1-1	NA	CASRGSAFF	TGTGCCAGCAGGGGGTCAGCTTTCTTT
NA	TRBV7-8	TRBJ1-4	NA	CASSLAGLGSVEKLFF	TGTGCCAGCAGCTTAGCGGGTCTAGGGAGTGTGGAAAAACTGTTTTTT
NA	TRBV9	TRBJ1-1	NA	CASSVVLSGTAEAFF	TGTGCCAGCAGCGTAGTATTATCAGGGACCGCTGAAGCTTTCTTT
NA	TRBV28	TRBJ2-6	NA	CASSRPPGVSGANVLTF	TGTGCCAGCAGTCGCCCCCCGGGGGTCTCTGGGGCCAACGTCCTGACTTTC
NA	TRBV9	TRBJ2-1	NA	CASSVGAGAYNEQFF	TGTGCCAGCAGCGTAGGTGCTGGGGCCTACAATGAGCAGTTCTTC
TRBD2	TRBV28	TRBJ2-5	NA	CASGTSGQETQYF	TGTGCCTCGGGGACTAGCGGCCAAGAGACCCAGTACTTC
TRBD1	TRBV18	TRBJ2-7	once	CASSPWTGGDYEQYF	TGTGCCAGCTCACCGTGGACAGGGGGGGACTACGAGCAGTACTTC
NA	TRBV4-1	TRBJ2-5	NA	CASSPQLGETQYF	TGCGCCAGCAGCCCACAGTTGGGGGAGACCCAGTACTTC
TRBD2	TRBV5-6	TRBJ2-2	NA	CASSLGLAGGTGGELFF	TGTGCCAGCAGCTTAGGACTAGCGGGAGGTACTGGCGGGGAGCTGTTTTTT
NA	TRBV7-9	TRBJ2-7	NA	CASSRERADYSYEQYF	TGTGCCAGCAGCCGGGAGAGGGCCGATTACTCCTACGAGCAGTACTTC
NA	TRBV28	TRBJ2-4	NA	CASGAKHQYF	TGTGCCAGCGGGGCTAAACATCAGTACTTC